One sample yielded the 6 T cell receptor beta chains listed below, sequenced in a study of STAT3 mutations in large granular lymphocyte leukemia (dated by TCRdb to between 2019 and 2020). Broader findings and caveats from the paper: At least one immunodominant TCRbeta clonotype was present in every T-LGLL patient, and multiple immunodominant subclonotypes appeared in about half of the T-LGLL patients.

Libraries came from the immunoSEQ multiplex PCR assay. Drawn from immuneACCESS, this table holds only the in-frame rearrangements with V and J called that TCRdb kept. Clones are partly lost; checked studies trace under half to an unresolved V gene and leave the rest unexplained. The table for this sample lists 3,400 or so clones; 65% to 75% of them were counted only once. Less than 40% of the sample goes to the ten largest clones. The antigens of these receptors remain unknown. Material: peripheral blood mononuclear cells. All receptors come from a man aged 55 to 69 with T-cell large granular lymphocyte leukemia. Some clones in this sample may be carry-over from other donors' samples. The age is the age at diagnosis.

CDR3 protein: CASSPGSRAGFYGYTF. The CDR3 coding sequence is TGTGCCAGCAGTCCGGGAAGCAGGGCTGGGTTCTATGGCTACACCTTC. The chain links TRBV27 to TRBJ1-2; maybe TRBD1 (5 bases). This CDR3 region has 16 residues. Trimming removed 5 bases from V and 4 bases from J, with 20 bases in between. CDR1 is MNHEY, CDR2 SMNVEV, per germline (reference sequence).

The chain combines TRBV7-9 with TRBJ2-3; a weak D match, TRBD1 (5 bases). Looked up from germline, CDR1 is SEHNR and CDR2 is FQNEAQ (reference sequence). The CDR3 covers 15 residues. V gave up 1 base and J gave up 2 bases, with 10 bases separating them. DNA of the CDR3: TGTGCCAGCAGCTTAGACAGGCTCCCCACAGATACGCAGTATTTT. Its protein is CASSLDRLPTDTQYF. Based on the CDR3 plus reference TRBV7-9 and TRBJ2-3, the full variable domain is DTGVSQNPRHKITKRGQNVTFRCDPISEHNRLYWYRQTLGQGPEFLTYFQNEAQLEKSRLLSDRFSAERPKGSFSTLEIQRTEQGDSAMYLCASSLDRLPTDTQYFGPGTRLTVL.

A few counts support this clone. The J gene is TRBJ1-2, the V gene TRBV13; 7 bases are a match to TRBD1. Germline V gene data show CDR1 as PRHDT and CDR2 as FYEKMQ (reference sequence). The ends lost 0 bases at V and 7 bases at J; junction bases unmatched: 8. This CDR3 is built from 15 residues. CDR3 in amino acids: CASSLGLEGAGGYTF. The CDR3 bases are TGTGCCAGCAGCTTAGGCCTTGAGGGGGCTGGTGGCTACACCTTC.

The rearrangement joins TRBV28 to TRBJ2-3; the D is unclear. The CDR3 totals 12 residues. V gave up 8 bases and J gave up 0 bases, with 6 bases separating them. Germline V lookup: CDR1 MDHEN, CDR2 SYDVKM. The CDR3, as DNA: TGTGCCAGCCTTGACAGCACAGATACGCAGTATTTT. Encoded protein: CASLDSTDTQYF.

This chain uses TRBV7-3 with TRBJ2-3; 8 bases map to TRBD1. This CDR3 has 15 residues. CDR1 is SGHTA, CDR2 FQGTGA, per germline. Germline trimming cut 2 bases from V and 0 bases from J; bases unmatched to any gene: 1. The CDR3 DNA reads TGTGCCAGCAGCTTAGACAGGGGTAGCACAGATACGCAGTATTTT. Protein: CASSLDRGSTDTQYF.

The chain has TRBV29-1 and TRBJ2-3; TRBD1 matches 8 bases. This CDR3 is 14 amino acids long. Unmatched junction bases numbered 3, after V lost 4 bases and J lost 0 bases. CDR1 SQVTM and CDR2 ANQGSEA come from the germline V gene. This CDR3 is CSVVDRGSTDTQYF. In DNA form, the CDR3 reads TGCAGCGTTGTAGACAGGGGAAGCACAGATACGCAGTATTTT.